The present entry profiles one TCR beta chain with its context. What it binds is unknown. CDR1 and CDR2 (germline): SGHTA, FQGNSA. The V end was cut by 0 bases, the J end by 8 bases, with 7 bases between. The CDR3 has 12 amino acids. Libraries were prepared by immunoSEQ multiplex PCR; TCRdb keeps only in-frame clonotypes and omits some of them. The repertoire holds 70,000 or so clones, with more than 75% as singletons. These data come from a study of a mutant IDH1 vaccine in newly diagnosed glioma. Study-level points and caveats: In roughly 93% of patients, immune responses induced by the vaccine occurred.

Time point of the sample: week 35, safety follow-up. Vaccination used 300 ug of mutant IDH1 20-mer peptide per dose, with topical imiquimod. This sample comprised PBMCs, obtained from a glioma patient whose treatment included an IDH1 peptide vaccine. This clonotype originated in a man under 40 with glioma. The rearrangement joins TRBV7-2 to TRBJ1-2; the D is unclear. This CDR3 is CASSLAREGYTF. The CDR3 nucleotides are TGTGCCAGCAGCTTAGCGAGGGAGGGCTACACCTTC.